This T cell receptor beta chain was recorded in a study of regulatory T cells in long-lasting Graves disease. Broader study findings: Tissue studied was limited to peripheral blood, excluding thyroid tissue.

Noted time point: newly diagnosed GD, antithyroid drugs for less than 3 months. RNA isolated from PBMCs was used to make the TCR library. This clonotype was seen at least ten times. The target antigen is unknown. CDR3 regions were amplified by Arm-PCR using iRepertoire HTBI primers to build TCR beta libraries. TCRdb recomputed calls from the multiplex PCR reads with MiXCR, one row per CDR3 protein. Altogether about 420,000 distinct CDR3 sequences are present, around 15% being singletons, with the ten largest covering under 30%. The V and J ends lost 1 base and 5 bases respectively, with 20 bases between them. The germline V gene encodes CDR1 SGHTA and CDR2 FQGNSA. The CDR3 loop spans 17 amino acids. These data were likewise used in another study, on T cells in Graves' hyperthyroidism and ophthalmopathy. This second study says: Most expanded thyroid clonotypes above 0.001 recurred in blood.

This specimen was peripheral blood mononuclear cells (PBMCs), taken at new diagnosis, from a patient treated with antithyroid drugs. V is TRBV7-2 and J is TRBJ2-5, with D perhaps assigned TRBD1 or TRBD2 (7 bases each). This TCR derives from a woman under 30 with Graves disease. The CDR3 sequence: CASSLVFRAGGGETQYF. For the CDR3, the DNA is TGTGCCAGCAGCTTAGTGTTTAGGGCAGGGGGAGGGGAGACCCAGTACTTC. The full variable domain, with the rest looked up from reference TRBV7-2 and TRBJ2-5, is GAGVSQSPSNKVTEKGKDVELRCDPISGHTALYWYRQSLGQGLEFLIYFQGNSAPDKSGLPSDRFSAERTGGSVSTLTIQRTQQEDSAVYLCASSLVFRAGGGETQYFGPGTRLLVL.